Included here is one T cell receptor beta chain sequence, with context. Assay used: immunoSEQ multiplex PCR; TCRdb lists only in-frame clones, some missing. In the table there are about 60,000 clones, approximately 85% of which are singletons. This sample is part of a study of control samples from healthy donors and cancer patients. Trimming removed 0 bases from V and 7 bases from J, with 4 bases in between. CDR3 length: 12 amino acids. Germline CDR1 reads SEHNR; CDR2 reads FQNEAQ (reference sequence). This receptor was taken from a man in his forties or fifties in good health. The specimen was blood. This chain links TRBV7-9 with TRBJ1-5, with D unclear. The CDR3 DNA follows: TGTGCCAGCAGCTTAGCGGGCCAGCCCCAGCATTTT. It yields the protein CASSLAGQPQHF.